This T cell receptor (beta chain) was retrieved from a study of post-analysis software for immune sequencing data. Unique molecular identifiers were present in the TCR beta cDNA libraries. Starting from about 0.98 to 11 million T cells, the study yielded approximately 500,000 cDNA molecules. TCRdb recomputed calls from the PCR reads with MiXCR, one row per CDR3 protein. The table lists some 500,000 distinct CDR3 sequences, around 40% of them singletons, with 9.5% to 13% in the top ten. With regard to this clonotype: Its antigen is currently unknown.

Study-wide findings and caveats: Normalized Chao1 diversity was significantly reduced in patients versus controls. Higher frequency in patients than in controls was seen for roughly five TRBV segments, with TRBV5-6, TRBV5-1 and TRBV20-1 among them. F-measure co-clustering was strong for batch-matched samples.

The CDR3 has 14 residues. From germline, CDR1 is DFQATT and CDR2 SNEGSKA (reference sequence). Trimming left V 1 base short and J 5 bases short, with 14 bases between. The chain combines TRBV20-1 with TRBJ2-5; D is ambiguous. What was sequenced was blood. The TCR originated in a girl aged 10 to 17 with multiple sclerosis. In DNA form, the CDR3 reads TGCAGTGCTAGAGGTCCTAGATTCTTTGAGACCCAGTACTTC. Translation: CSARGPRFFETQYF.